The 18 T cell receptor beta chains below all came from one sample that was sequenced in a study of CD8+CD57+ T cells in acquired aplastic anemia. The study profiled TCR beta VDJ and CDR3 using genomic DNA as template. TCRdb re-called the reads with MiXCR, one entry per CDR3 protein. The top ten clones hold nearly 0.85% of a sample with around 500,000 distinct CDR3 sequences, less than 35% of them seen once. Before being chosen for sequencing, patients had shown CD8+CD57+ cell expansion by flow cytometry. The specimen was sorted CD4+, CD8+, or CD8+CD57+ T cells (not recorded which) from PBMCs. These receptors were collected from a human donor with aplastic anemia.

This clonotype was counted a few times. One end of the junction fails to match germline, which may point to a read error. The V and J genes are TRBV2 and TRBJ2-5, with 8 bases matching TRBD1. Germline-derived CDR1 and CDR2 are SNHLY and FYNNEI. The CDR3 contains 13 residues. CDR3 region: CAGSKTGEETQYF. CDR3 coding DNA: TGTGCCGGCAGTAAGACAGGGGAAGAGACCCAGTACTTC.

This clonotype was counted at least ten times. This chain links TRBV4-1 with TRBJ1-6; possibly TRBD1 for D (5 bases). The V gene lost 0 bases and the J gene lost 14 bases, with 11 bases spanning the gap. The length of the CDR3 is 13 residues. Germline lookup yields CDR1 MGHRA and CDR2 YSYEKL. CDR3 sequence reads: CASSQDGGSSLHF. Written as DNA, the CDR3 is TGCGCCAGCAGCCAAGATGGGGGGAGTTCCCTCCACTTT.

Ten or more counts support this clonotype. V gene TRBV29-1 combines with J gene TRBJ2-7; the D is unclear. Germline V lookup: CDR1 SQVTM, CDR2 ANQGSEA. The CDR3 is made up of 10 amino acids. CDR3 sequence: CRNEPPEQYF. The CDR3 DNA follows: TGCAGAAATGAACCGCCCGAGCAGTACTTC.

The chain links TRBV19 to TRBJ1-5; D not certain. The germline V gene encodes CDR1 LNHDA and CDR2 SQIVND (reference sequence). V lost 5 bases, J lost 5 bases, and 7 bases lay in between. The CDR3 is 12 amino acids. In DNA, the CDR3 is TGTGCCAGTAGTGGTCTGGATCAGCCCCAGCATTTT. This sequence encodes CASSGLDQPQHF.

About this clonotype itself: Just one base apart from a much larger clone, this may be a read error. V is TRBV12-3 or TRBV12-4 and J is TRBJ1-6; no clear D gene. CDR3 size: 13 residues. The CDR3 here is CASSIDLGSLLHF. The DNA for the CDR3 is TGTGCCAGCAGTATCGACTTAGGGTCACTCCTCCACTTT.

The chain couples TRBV6-1 to TRBJ2-7, with 9 positions matching TRBD2. The V segment lost 1 base and the J segment 2 bases; nucleotides outside the gene matches: 3. Germline values: CDR1 MNHNS, CDR2 SASEGT. CDR3 size: 15 residues. This CDR3 is CASSEVGTSTYEQYF. The CDR3, as DNA: TGTGCCAGCAGTGAAGTCGGGACTAGCACCTACGAGCAGTACTTC.

This clonotype was recorded a few times. The DNA of the CDR3 is TGTGCCTGGAGTGGAGAGCCCCCCCATACGCAGTATTTT. This translates into CAWSGEPPHTQYF. This rearrangement joins TRBV30 to TRBJ2-3; the D is unclear. V was pared by 1 base and J by 7 bases, with 12 bases between. Germline lookup yields CDR1 GTSNPN and CDR2 SVGIG (reference sequence). CDR3 length equals 13 residues.

The table lists this clonotype with many counts. This chain connects TRBV7-9 to TRBJ2-7; D not certain. With 5 bases removed from V and 3 bases from J, the gap between germline ends came to 11 bases. From germline, CDR1 is SEHNR and CDR2 FQNEAQ (reference sequence). This CDR3 is 13 amino acids long. The CDR3 protein is CASSPDPLYEQYF. The CDR3 nucleotides are TGTGCCAGCAGCCCAGACCCCCTCTACGAGCAGTACTTC.

The J gene is TRBJ2-2, the V gene TRBV5-1; D is perhaps TRBD1 or TRBD2 (5 bases each). The length of the CDR3 is 14 residues. The germline V gene encodes CDR1 SGHRS and CDR2 YFSETQ. The ends were cut back, 0 bases at V and 9 bases at J, with 12 bases in the middle. The CDR3 here is CASSLVGVTRELFF. As DNA, the CDR3 is TGCGCCAGCAGCTTGGTGGGGGTGACCAGGGAGCTGTTTTTT.

This clonotype was seen ten or more times. The genes are TRBV7-9 and TRBJ2-5; a possible D gene is TRBD2 (6 bases). The CDR3 length is 13 residues. The V end was cut by 3 bases, the J end by 5 bases, with 10 bases between. The germline gives CDR1 SEHNR, CDR2 FQNEAQ (reference sequence). The CDR3 sequence: CASSLGGWETQYF. DNA for the CDR3: TGTGCCAGCAGCTTGGGAGGATGGGAGACCCAGTACTTC. The variable domain in full, completed from reference TRBV7-9 and TRBJ2-5, reads DTGVSQNPRHKITKRGQNVTFRCDPISEHNRLYWYRQTLGQGPEFLTYFQNEAQLEKSRLLSDRFSAERPKGSFSTLEIQRTEQGDSAMYLCASSLGGWETQYFGPGTRLLVL.

This clonotype was seen at least ten times. This sequence joins TRBV7-2 and TRBJ1-2; D is ambiguous. Germline V gene sequence: CDR1 SGHTA, CDR2 FQGNSA. The CDR3 runs to 11 residues. The V and J ends lost 1 base and 8 bases respectively, with 5 bases between them. The CDR3: CASSLGSGYTF. The CDR3 nucleotides read TGTGCCAGCAGCTTAGGTAGCGGCTACACCTTC.

This rearrangement joins TRBV19 to TRBJ2-1, with D possibly TRBD1 on 6 matching bases. V was clipped by 9 bases and J by 3 bases, with 15 bases between them. CDR1 is LNHDA, CDR2 SQIVND, per germline (reference sequence). The CDR3 is 14 residues long. The CDR3 region has the DNA TGTGCCAGCTCCGGACAGTCCCTCTACAATGAGCAGTTCTTC. This translates into CASSGQSLYNEQFF.

The table lists this clonotype with many counts. The chain is built from TRBV10-3 and TRBJ1-1, with D uncertain. This CDR3 contains 14 residues. Germline assignment: CDR1 ENHRY and CDR2 SYGVKD. V lost 9 bases and J 3 bases, leaving 17 bases between the germline ends. CDR3 sequence reads: CAIGPRGSDTEAFF. Here the CDR3 DNA reads TGTGCCATAGGCCCCCGAGGGTCGGACACTGAAGCTTTCTTT.

The CDR3 region has the DNA TGTGCCAGCAGCTATGGGACACCTCTTGAAGCTTTCTTT. It translates to CASSYGTPLEAFF. V gene TRBV7-8 combines with J gene TRBJ1-1; D is perhaps TRBD1 (6 bases). CDR3 length: 13 residues. The V gene lost 4 bases and the J gene lost 7 bases, with 13 bases spanning the gap. Germline loops: CDR1 SGHVS, CDR2 FQNEAQ.

The chain is built from TRBV2 and TRBJ1-3, with a tentative D call TRBD1 (6 bases). CDR1 is SNHLY and CDR2 is FYNNEI in the germline V gene. Trimming removed 6 bases from V and 2 bases from J, with 14 bases in between. There are 15 residues in the CDR3. The CDR3 DNA follows: TGTGCCAGCAGCTCGGCAGGGGACCCTGGAAACACCATATATTTT. Its protein product is CASSSAGDPGNTIYF.

The chain couples TRBV7-3 to TRBJ1-5, with 8 bases fitting TRBD1. V gave up 5 bases and J gave up 6 bases; unmatched junction bases: 12. The CDR3 loop spans 16 amino acids. CDR1 SGHTA and CDR2 FQGTGA come from the germline V gene. The CDR3, as DNA: TGTGCCAGCAGCCTACCCAGGACAGGGTTGGTTCAGCCCCAGCATTTT. It codes for CASSLPRTGLVQPQHF.

This clonotype was observed at least ten times. The chain is built from TRBV20-1 and TRBJ2-7; D possibly matches TRBD1 or TRBD2 (5 bases each). Trimming pared 6 bases from V and 0 bases from J, leaving 12 bases between. The CDR3 totals 13 residues. Germline CDR1 is DFQATT and CDR2 is SNEGSKA (reference sequence). CDR3 protein: CSAVRGPSYEQYF. In DNA, the CDR3 is TGCAGTGCGGTTCGGGGACCCTCCTACGAGCAGTACTTC.

Concerning this clonotype: This may stem from a read error, because a much larger clone lies one nucleotide away. It is unclear where the CDR3 begins or ends on the DNA, so no DNA is shown, and the CDR3 is as TCRdb lists it. The rearrangement links TRBV4-3 to TRBJ2-6; whether TRBD1, the table's D call, matches the DNA was not checked. The CDR3 is 16 amino acids long, termini counted. CDR1 and CDR2 from the germline V gene are LGHNA and YSLEER. CDR3 in amino acids: CASSQDWGAGANVLAF.